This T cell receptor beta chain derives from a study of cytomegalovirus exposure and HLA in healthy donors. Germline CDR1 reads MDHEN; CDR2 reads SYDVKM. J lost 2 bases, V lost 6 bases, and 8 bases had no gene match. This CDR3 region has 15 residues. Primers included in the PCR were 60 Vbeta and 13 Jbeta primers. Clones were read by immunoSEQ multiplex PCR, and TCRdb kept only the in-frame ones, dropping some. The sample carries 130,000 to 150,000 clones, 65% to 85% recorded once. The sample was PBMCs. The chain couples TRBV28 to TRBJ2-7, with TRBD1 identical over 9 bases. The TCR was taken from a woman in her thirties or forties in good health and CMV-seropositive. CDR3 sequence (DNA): TGTGCCAGCAGCGAATTGACAGGGGGGACCTACGAGCAGTACTTC. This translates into CASSELTGGTYEQYF.